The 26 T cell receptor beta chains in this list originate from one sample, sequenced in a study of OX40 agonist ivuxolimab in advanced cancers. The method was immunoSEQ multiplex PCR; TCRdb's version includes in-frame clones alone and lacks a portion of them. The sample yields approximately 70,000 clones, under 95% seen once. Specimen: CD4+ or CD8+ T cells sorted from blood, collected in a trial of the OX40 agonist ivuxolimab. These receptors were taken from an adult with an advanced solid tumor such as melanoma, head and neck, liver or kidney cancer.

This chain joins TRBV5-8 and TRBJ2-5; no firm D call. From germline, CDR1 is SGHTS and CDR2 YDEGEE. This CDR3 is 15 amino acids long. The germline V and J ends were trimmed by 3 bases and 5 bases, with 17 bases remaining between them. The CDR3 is CASSSFWQPGETQYF. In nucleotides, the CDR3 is TGTGCCAGCAGCTCCTTCTGGCAACCCGGGGAGACCCAGTACTTC.

The CDR3 spells CASSSPSSGVIGELFF. The CDR3 nucleotides are TGTGCCAGCAGTTCCCCGTCGTCCGGAGTGATCGGGGAGCTGTTTTTT. The V gene is TRBV27, the J gene TRBJ2-2; D remains unclear. Germline V gene sequence: CDR1 MNHEY, CDR2 SMNVEV (reference sequence). The CDR3 sequence is 16 residues long. V lost 4 bases and J lost 7, with 19 bases in between.

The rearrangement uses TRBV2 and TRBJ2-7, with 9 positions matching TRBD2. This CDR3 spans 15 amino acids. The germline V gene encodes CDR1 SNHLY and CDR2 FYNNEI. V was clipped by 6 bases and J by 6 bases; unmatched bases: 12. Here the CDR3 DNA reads TGTGCCAGCAGAGGGGCGGGAGGGGATATCTCCGAGCAGTACTTC. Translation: CASRGAGGDISEQYF.

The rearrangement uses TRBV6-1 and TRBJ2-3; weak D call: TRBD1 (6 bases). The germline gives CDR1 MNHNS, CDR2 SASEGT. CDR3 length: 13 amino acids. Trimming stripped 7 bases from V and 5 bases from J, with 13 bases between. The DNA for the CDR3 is TGTGCCAGCATGTCAGGGGTGGTAGATACGCAGTATTTT. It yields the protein CASMSGVVDTQYF.

The DNA for the CDR3 is TGTGCCAGCAGCTTGGCGCAGACAGGGCGCGGAGAGACCCAGTACTTC. This gives the protein CASSLAQTGRGETQYF. The chain links TRBV5-4 to TRBJ2-5; TRBD1 aligns across 7 bases. The V and J ends lost 0 bases and 4 bases, in that order; junction bases with no gene match: 9. The germline V gene has CDR1 SGHNT and CDR2 YYREEE (reference sequence). The CDR3 has 16 residues.

The CDR3 here is CASSLGEKLFF. The CDR3 DNA sequence: TGTGCCAGCAGCTTGGGAGAAAAACTGTTTTTT. The rearrangement uses TRBV5-6 and TRBJ1-4, with unresolved D. The CDR3 consists of 11 residues. V was cut by 0 bases and J by 8 bases, with 2 bases left in between. Germline lookup yields CDR1 SGHDT and CDR2 YYEEEE. Looking up the rest from reference TRBV5-6 and TRBJ1-4 gives the full variable domain: DAGVTQSPTHLIKTRGQQVTLRCSPKSGHDTVSWYQQALGQGPQFIFQYYEEEERQRGNFPDRFSGHQFPNYSSELNVNALLLGDSALYLCASSLGEKLFFGSGTQLSVL.

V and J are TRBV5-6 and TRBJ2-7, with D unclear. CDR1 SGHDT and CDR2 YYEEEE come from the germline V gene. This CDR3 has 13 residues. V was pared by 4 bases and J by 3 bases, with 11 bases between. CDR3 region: CASSGTQRYEQYF. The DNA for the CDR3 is TGTGCCAGCAGCGGAACCCAGCGCTACGAGCAGTACTTC.

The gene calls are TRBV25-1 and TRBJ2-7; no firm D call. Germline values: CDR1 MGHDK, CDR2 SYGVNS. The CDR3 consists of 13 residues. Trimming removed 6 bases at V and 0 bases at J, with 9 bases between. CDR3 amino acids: CASSPGHSYEQYF. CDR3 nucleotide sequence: TGTGCCAGCAGCCCTGGCCACTCCTACGAGCAGTACTTC.

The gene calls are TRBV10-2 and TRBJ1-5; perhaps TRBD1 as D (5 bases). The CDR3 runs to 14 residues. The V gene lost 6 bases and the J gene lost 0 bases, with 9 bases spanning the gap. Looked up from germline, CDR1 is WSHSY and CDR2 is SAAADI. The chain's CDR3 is CASSGTASNQPQHF. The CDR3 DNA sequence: TGCGCCAGCAGCGGGACGGCTAGCAATCAGCCCCAGCATTTT.

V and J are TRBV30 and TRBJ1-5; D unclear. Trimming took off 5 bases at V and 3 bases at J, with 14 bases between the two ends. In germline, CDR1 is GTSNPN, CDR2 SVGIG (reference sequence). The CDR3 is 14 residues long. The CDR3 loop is CAWSGPGINQPQHF. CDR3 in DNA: TGTGCCTGGTCCGGTCCCGGGATCAATCAGCCCCAGCATTTT.

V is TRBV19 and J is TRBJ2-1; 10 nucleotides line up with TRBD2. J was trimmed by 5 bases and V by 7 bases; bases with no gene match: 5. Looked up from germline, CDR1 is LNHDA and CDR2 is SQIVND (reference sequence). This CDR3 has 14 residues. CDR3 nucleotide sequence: TGTGCCAGTAAAAGCGGGAGGGAGAACAATGAGCAGTTCTTC. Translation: CASKSGRENNEQFF.

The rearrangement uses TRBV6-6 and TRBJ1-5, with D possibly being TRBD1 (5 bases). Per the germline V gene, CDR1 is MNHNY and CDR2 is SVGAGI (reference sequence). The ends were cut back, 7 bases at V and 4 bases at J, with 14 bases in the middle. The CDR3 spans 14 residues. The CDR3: CASTQGLNNQPQHF. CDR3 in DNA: TGTGCCAGCACCCAGGGTCTCAATAATCAGCCCCAGCATTTT.

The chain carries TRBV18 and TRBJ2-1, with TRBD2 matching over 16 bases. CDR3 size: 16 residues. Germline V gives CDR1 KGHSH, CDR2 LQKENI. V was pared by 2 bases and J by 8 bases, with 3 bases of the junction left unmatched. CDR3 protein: CASSPGTSGGADEQFF. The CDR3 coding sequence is TGTGCCAGCTCACCAGGGACTAGCGGGGGGGCTGATGAGCAGTTCTTC.

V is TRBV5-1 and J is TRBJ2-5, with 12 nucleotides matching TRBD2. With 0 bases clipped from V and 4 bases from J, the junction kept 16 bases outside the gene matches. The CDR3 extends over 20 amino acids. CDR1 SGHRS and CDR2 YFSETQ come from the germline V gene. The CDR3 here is CASSLERTSGIGSPRETQYF. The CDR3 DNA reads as TGCGCCAGCAGCTTGGAGCGGACTAGCGGGATAGGGTCACCAAGAGAGACCCAGTACTTC.

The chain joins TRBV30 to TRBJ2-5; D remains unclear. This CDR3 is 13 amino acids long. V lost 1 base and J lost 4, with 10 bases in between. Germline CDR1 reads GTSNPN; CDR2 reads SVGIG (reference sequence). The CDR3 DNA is TGTGCCTGGAGTGCAGGCGCAATAGAGACCCAGTACTTC. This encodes CAWSAGAIETQYF.

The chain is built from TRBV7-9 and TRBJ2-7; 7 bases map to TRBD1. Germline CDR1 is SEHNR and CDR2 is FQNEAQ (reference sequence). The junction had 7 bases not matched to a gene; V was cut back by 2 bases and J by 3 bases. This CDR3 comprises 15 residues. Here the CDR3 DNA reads TGTGCCAGCAGCTTAAGTGAGTGGACAGGCTACGAGCAGTACTTC. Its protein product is CASSLSEWTGYEQYF.

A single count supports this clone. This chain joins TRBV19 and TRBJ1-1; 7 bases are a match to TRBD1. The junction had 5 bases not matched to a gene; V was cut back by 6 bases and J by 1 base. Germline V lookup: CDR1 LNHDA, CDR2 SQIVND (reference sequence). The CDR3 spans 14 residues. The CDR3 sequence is CASRPGTANTEAFF. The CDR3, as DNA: TGTGCCAGTAGGCCCGGGACAGCGAACACTGAAGCTTTCTTT.

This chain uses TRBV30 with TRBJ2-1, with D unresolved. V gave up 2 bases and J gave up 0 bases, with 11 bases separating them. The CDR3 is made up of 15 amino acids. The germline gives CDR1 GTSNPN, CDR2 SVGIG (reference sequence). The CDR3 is CAWSIGSSSYNEQFF. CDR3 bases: TGTGCCTGGAGTATAGGCAGTAGCTCCTACAATGAGCAGTTCTTC.

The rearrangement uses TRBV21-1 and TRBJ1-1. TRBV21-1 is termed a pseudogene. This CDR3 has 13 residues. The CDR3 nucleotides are TGTGCCACGTCGAGGGGCGTCGGGTCTGAAGCTTTCTTT. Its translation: CATSRGVGSEAFF.

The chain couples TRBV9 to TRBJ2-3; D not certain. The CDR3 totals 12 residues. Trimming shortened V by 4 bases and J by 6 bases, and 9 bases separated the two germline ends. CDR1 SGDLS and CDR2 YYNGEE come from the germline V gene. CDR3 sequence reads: CASSSRLDTQYF. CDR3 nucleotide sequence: TGTGCCAGCAGCTCGAGGCTTGATACGCAGTATTTT.

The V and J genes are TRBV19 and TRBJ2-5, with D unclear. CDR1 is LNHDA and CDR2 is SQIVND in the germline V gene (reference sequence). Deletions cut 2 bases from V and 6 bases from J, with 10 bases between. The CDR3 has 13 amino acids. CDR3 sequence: CASSISTRQTQYF. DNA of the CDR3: TGTGCCAGTAGTATAAGTACTCGACAGACCCAGTACTTC.

CDR3 sequence: CASSPPGAHGELFF. CDR3 nucleotide sequence: TGTGCCAGCAGCCCACCGGGGGCGCACGGGGAGCTGTTTTTT. The V and J genes are TRBV5-4 and TRBJ2-2, with D perhaps TRBD1 or TRBD2 (6 bases each). V was shortened by 4 bases and J by 7 bases, with 14 bases between the two germline ends. The CDR3 length is 14 residues. The germline gives CDR1 SGHNT, CDR2 YYREEE (reference sequence).

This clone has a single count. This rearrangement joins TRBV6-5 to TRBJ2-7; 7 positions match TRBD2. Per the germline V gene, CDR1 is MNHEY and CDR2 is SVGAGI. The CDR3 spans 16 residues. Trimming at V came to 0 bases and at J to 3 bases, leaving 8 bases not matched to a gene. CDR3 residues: CASSYSVTSKGYEQYF. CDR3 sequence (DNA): TGTGCCAGCAGTTACTCAGTGACTAGCAAGGGCTACGAGCAGTACTTC.

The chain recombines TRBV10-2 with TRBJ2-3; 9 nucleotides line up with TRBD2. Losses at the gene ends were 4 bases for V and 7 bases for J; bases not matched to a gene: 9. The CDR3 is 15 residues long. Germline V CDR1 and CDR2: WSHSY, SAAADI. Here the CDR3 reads CASSVGRGGSNTQYF. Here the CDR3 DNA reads TGCGCCAGCAGTGTGGGGCGGGGGGGGAGTAATACGCAGTATTTT.

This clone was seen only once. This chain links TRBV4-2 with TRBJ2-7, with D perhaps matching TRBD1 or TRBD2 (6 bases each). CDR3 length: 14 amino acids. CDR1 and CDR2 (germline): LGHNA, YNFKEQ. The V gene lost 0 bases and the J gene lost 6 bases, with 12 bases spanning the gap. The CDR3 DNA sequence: TGTGCCAGCAGCCAAGAGGGCAGGGGAGGCGAGCAGTACTTC. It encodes CASSQEGRGGEQYF.

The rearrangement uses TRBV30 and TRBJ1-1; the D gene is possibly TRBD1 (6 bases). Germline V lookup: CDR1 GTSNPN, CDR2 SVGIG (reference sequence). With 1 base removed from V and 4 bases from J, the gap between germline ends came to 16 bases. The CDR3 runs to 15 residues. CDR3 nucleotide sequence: TGTGCCTGGAGTGCCCACAGGGTCGGCATCACTGAAGCTTTCTTT. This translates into CAWSAHRVGITEAFF.